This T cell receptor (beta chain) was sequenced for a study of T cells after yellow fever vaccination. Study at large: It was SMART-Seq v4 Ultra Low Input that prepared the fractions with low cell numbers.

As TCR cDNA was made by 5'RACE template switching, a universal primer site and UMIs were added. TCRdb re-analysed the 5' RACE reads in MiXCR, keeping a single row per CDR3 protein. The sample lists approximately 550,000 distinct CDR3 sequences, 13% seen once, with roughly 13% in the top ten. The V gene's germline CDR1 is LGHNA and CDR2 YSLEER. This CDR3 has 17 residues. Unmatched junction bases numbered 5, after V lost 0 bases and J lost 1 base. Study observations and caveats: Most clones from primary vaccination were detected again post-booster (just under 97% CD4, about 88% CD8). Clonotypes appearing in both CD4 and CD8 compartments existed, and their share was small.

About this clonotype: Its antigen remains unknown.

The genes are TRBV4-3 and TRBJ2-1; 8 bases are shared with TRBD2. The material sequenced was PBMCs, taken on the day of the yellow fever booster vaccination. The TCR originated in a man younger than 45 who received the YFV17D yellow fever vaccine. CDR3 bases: TGCGCCAGCAGCCAAGAATCGGCGGGGGGTTCCTACAATGAGCAGTTCTTC. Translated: CASSQESAGGSYNEQFF.